One T cell receptor (beta chain) is described in this entry. Antigen specificity is unknown. CDR1 SGHRS and CDR2 YFSETQ come from the germline V gene. Trimming took 4 bases from V and 5 from J; bases not matched to a gene: 6. The CDR3 is 15 residues long. The data derive from a study of cytomegalovirus exposure and HLA in healthy donors. PCR involved 60 Vbeta and 13 Jbeta primers. Assay: immunoSEQ multiplex PCR; the TCRdb copy retains only in-frame clones and omits some. The sample consists of 100,000 to 150,000 clones, roughly 70% of them appearing once. Notes on the study in general: By HLA locus, TCR association rates varied in a later analysis, with DRB1 showing the most and HLA-C the fewest. The classifier, whose performance was assessed in both the original and validation cohorts, reportedly diagnosed cytomegalovirus status with high specificity and sensitivity.

Source material: PBMCs. The receptor comes from a man aged 35-49 years in good health and CMV-seropositive. The chain joins TRBV5-1 to TRBJ2-1, with TRBD2 matching over 10 bases. The CDR3, as DNA: TGCGCCAGCAGCGTACTAGCGGGGTTGAACAATGAGCAGTTCTTC. The encoded protein is CASSVLAGLNNEQFF.